This T cell receptor beta chain derives from a study of T cell responses to AZD1222 COVID-19 vaccine. Sequencing used immunoSEQ multiplex PCR; TCRdb keeps in-frame clones, though not all of them. The data show around 170,000 clones, about 90% seen once. Both about-4-week and about-12-week second-dose recipients were combined. The specimen comprised peripheral blood, sampled 28 days after the second AZD1222 dose. The source of this sequence is an adult who received the AZD1222 COVID-19 vaccine.

CDR3 protein: CASSYVGVGTEAFF. The CDR3 bases are TGTGCCAGCAGTTACGTTGGGGTTGGCACTGAAGCTTTCTTT. The chain couples TRBV6-5 to TRBJ1-1; no definite D call. This CDR3 region has 14 residues. Germline CDR1 MNHEY, CDR2 SVGAGI. The germline V and J ends were trimmed by 2 bases and 4 bases, with 11 bases remaining between them.